What follows is one T cell receptor beta chain and its context. As yet, its antigen is unknown. The source of the sample is a study of chemoradiotherapy in HPV16-positive cancers. The V gene's germline CDR1 is LNHDA and CDR2 SQIVND (reference sequence). This CDR3 is 15 amino acids long. Unmatched junction bases numbered 1, after V lost 0 bases and J lost 3 bases. Profiled with immunoSEQ multiplex PCR; TCRdb holds only in-frame clones, not every one. Of 1,200 or so clones listed, around 80% are singletons. Notes on the study in general: During treatment, candidate HPV-specific clones and E7-related motifs expanded in tumor.

Sample: tumor tissue, taken from a patient who underwent chemoradiotherapy. The sequence was obtained from a human donor with HPV-associated anogenital cancer. V is TRBV19 and J is TRBJ2-1, with 8 bases aligning to TRBD2. Written as DNA, the CDR3 is TGTGCCAGTAGTATAGACGGGGGGGGCTACAATGAGCAGTTCTTC. Translating it yields CASSIDGGGYNEQFF.